Here is one T cell receptor beta chain with its context. The source of the sample is a study of control samples from healthy donors and cancer patients. Assay: immunoSEQ multiplex PCR; the TCRdb copy retains only in-frame clones and omits some. The data show around 18,000 clones, just over 85% seen once. V was clipped by 5 bases and J by 4 bases; unmatched bases: 6. Germline V gene data show CDR1 as SGHNT and CDR2 as YENEEA. This CDR3 comprises 15 residues. The sample consisted of PBMCs. This receptor was taken from a woman in her 70s with colorectal cancer. The chain has TRBV11-3 and TRBJ2-3; 10 bases are a match to TRBD1. This CDR3 reads CASSTDGTGADTQYF. Written as DNA, the CDR3 is TGTGCCAGCAGCACAGACGGGACAGGGGCAGATACGCAGTATTTT.